The 18 T cell receptor beta chains below all came from one sample that was sequenced in a study of cytomegalovirus exposure and HLA in healthy donors (dated by TCRdb to 2017 to 2019). Receptor amplification or capture employed the immunoSEQ multiplex PCR assay. TCRdb re-hosts the immuneACCESS table, in-frame sequences only. Its copies lack some clones; in the studies checked, an unresolved V gene accounts for under half of them, and the cause for the rest is not known. Here the sample has 55,000 to 65,000 clones; about 95% occur a single time. The ten largest make up about 6% of the sample. Sequencing was performed on PBMCs. The origin of the receptors is a woman aged 18-29 years in good health and CMV-seropositive.

The chain uses TRBV7-9 and TRBJ2-1; 8 bases map to TRBD2. Germline values: CDR1 SEHNR, CDR2 FQNEAQ (reference sequence). Trimming took 5 bases from V and 7 from J; bases not matched to a gene: 19. There are 18 residues in the CDR3. CDR3 residues: CASSTGLAEIAEINEQFF. As DNA, the CDR3 is TGTGCCAGCAGCACCGGACTAGCCGAAATTGCGGAGATTAATGAGCAGTTCTTC.

The V call is TRBV18, the J call TRBJ2-4, with D uncertain. This CDR3 is built from 14 residues. V was pared by 2 bases and J by 5 bases, with 10 bases between. Germline V gives CDR1 KGHSH, CDR2 LQKENI. The CDR3 region has the DNA TGTGCCAGCTCACCAGTCGGGTACCAAAACATTCAGTACTTC. Its protein product is CASSPVGYQNIQYF.

The chain links TRBV7-9 to TRBJ1-1, with 7 bases identical to TRBD1. Unmatched junction bases numbered 11, after V lost 5 bases and J lost 5 bases. The CDR3 runs 15 residues. CDR1 is SEHNR and CDR2 is FQNEAQ in the germline V gene (reference sequence). The CDR3 DNA follows: TGTGCCAGCAGCCTCCAGACAGGGCGCGATACTGAAGCTTTCTTT. Amino acid sequence: CASSLQTGRDTEAFF.

The V call is TRBV5-1, the J call TRBJ1-2, with 11 bases aligning to TRBD1. Germline loops: CDR1 SGHRS, CDR2 YFSETQ. CDR3 length: 16 amino acids. Germline trimming cut 2 bases from V and 6 bases from J; bases unmatched to any gene: 9. CDR3 residues: CASSFTGTGGRDGYTF. CDR3 DNA sequence: TGCGCCAGCAGCTTCACCGGGACAGGGGGACGGGATGGCTACACCTTC. Complete variable domain (other parts from reference TRBV5-1 and TRBJ1-2): KAGVTQTPRYLIKTRGQQVTLSCSPISGHRSVSWYQQTPGQGLQFLFEYFSETQRNKGNFPGRFSGRQFSNSRSEMNVSTLELGDSALYLCASSFTGTGGRDGYTFGSGTRLTVV.

This chain uses TRBV29-1 with TRBJ1-1; D is unclear. V gave up 2 bases and J gave up 1 base, with 8 bases separating them. The CDR3 is 13 residues long. Germline CDR1 and CDR2: SQVTM and ANQGSEA. The CDR3 reads CSVEFGPNTEAFF. In DNA, the CDR3 is TGCAGCGTTGAATTCGGTCCGAACACTGAAGCTTTCTTT.

J is TRBJ1-2 and V is TRBV27; 7 bases fit TRBD1. The CDR3 contains 14 residues. Trimming removed 3 bases from V and 3 bases from J; junction bases left unmatched: 4. Germline V gene data show CDR1 as MNHEY and CDR2 as SMNVEV (reference sequence). The CDR3 sequence: CASSFGDSHYGYTF. In DNA, the CDR3 is TGTGCCAGCAGTTTTGGGGACAGCCACTATGGCTACACCTTC.

The rearrangement joins TRBV5-1 to TRBJ1-4, with D maybe TRBD1 (6 bases). This CDR3 is built from 16 residues. Germline lookup yields CDR1 SGHRS and CDR2 YFSETQ. The V end was cut by 0 bases, the J end by 3 bases, with 12 bases between. The CDR3 bases are TGCGCCAGCAGCTTGGCCAGGGGTAGGGCTAATGAAAAACTGTTTTTT. It is translated as CASSLARGRANEKLFF.

The chain employs TRBV19 and TRBJ2-3, with 9 bases identical to TRBD2. V dropped 3 bases and J dropped 1; count of bases not matched to a gene: 8. Germline CDR1 and CDR2: LNHDA and SQIVND (reference sequence). The CDR3 loop spans 17 amino acids. CDR3 bases: TGTGCCAGTAGTATGAATTCGGTAGCGGGGGGCACAGATACGCAGTATTTT. Amino acids: CASSMNSVAGGTDTQYF.

The rearrangement uses TRBV10-2 and TRBJ1-2; the match to TRBD1 covers 9 bases. The junction had 10 bases not matched to a gene; V was cut back by 6 bases and J by 2 bases. The CDR3 is 16 amino acids. CDR1 and CDR2 (germline): WSHSY, SAAADI. The CDR3 region is CASSPGTGLDNYGYTF. The CDR3 nucleotides are TGCGCCAGCAGCCCGGGGACAGGGCTAGACAACTATGGCTACACCTTC.

V and J are TRBV6-4 and TRBJ2-2; possibly TRBD2 for D (5 bases). Germline assignment: CDR1 MRHNA and CDR2 SNTAGT. CDR3 length: 14 amino acids. Trimming removed 0 bases from V and 9 bases from J, with 11 bases in between. The CDR3 loop reads CASSDSGEGRELFF. The CDR3 nucleotides read TGTGCCAGCAGTGACTCCGGCGAGGGCAGGGAGCTGTTTTTT.

This chain links TRBV4-2 with TRBJ2-1; possible D gene TRBD2, 6 bases. The CDR3 totals 16 residues. V was pared by 0 bases and J by 0 bases, with 9 bases between. Per the germline V gene, CDR1 is LGHNA and CDR2 is YNFKEQ. CDR3: CASSQDLSGSYNEQFF. The DNA for the CDR3 is TGTGCCAGCAGCCAAGACCTTAGCGGCTCCTACAATGAGCAGTTCTTC.

This chain uses TRBV27 with TRBJ2-7; maybe TRBD2 (6 bases). V lost 6 bases and J 3 bases, leaving 18 bases between the germline ends. CDR3 size: 15 residues. Germline V gene data show CDR1 as MNHEY and CDR2 as SMNVEV (reference sequence). CDR3 DNA: TGTGCCAGCAGGTCGGGACTCAGAGGTGGCTACGAGCAGTACTTC. Protein product: CASRSGLRGGYEQYF.

The J gene is TRBJ1-2, the V gene TRBV15, with a weak D call TRBD1 (6 bases). CDR3 size: 14 residues. Per germline, CDR1 LNHNV and CDR2 YYDKDF (reference sequence). V shed 0 bases and J shed 8 bases, with 13 bases lying between them. CDR3 nucleotides: TGTGCCACCAGCAGAGATATGGGGGCGCAAGGCTACACCTTC. Amino acids: CATSRDMGAQGYTF.

The chain carries TRBV7-6 and TRBJ2-2; 13 nucleotides match TRBD2. V dropped 3 bases and J dropped 1; count of bases not matched to a gene: 5. Germline V CDR1 and CDR2: SGHVS, FNYEAQ. CDR3 length: 18 residues. CDR3 DNA sequence: TGTGCCAGCAGCTTGGGACTAGCGGGGAGGGGGAACACCGGGGAGCTGTTTTTT. Its protein is CASSLGLAGRGNTGELFF. Full variable domain (outside the CDR3, taken from reference TRBV7-6 and TRBJ2-2): GAGVSQSPRYKVTKRGQDVALRCDPISGHVSLYWYRQALGQGPEFLTYFNYEAQQDKSGLPNDRFSAERPEGSISTLTIQRTEQRDSAMYRCASSLGLAGRGNTGELFFGEGSRLTVL.

The chain carries TRBV29-1 and TRBJ2-7; TRBD2 matches 8 bases. Germline CDR1 and CDR2: SQVTM and ANQGSEA. The V and J ends lost 8 bases and 2 bases, in that order; junction bases with no gene match: 14. The CDR3 sequence is 15 residues long. The CDR3 DNA sequence: TGCAGCCCCCCCAGCGGGAGAAAATTCCCCTACGAGCAGTACTTC. Encoded protein: CSPPSGRKFPYEQYF.

The V call is TRBV4-1, the J call TRBJ2-7; 7 bases map to TRBD2. The CDR3 sequence is 15 residues long. Germline V CDR1 and CDR2: MGHRA, YSYEKL. V dropped 4 bases and J dropped 5; count of bases not matched to a gene: 11. As DNA, the CDR3 is TGCGCCAGCAGCCTAGGTCTAGCGGACGGAGACGAGCAGTACTTC. It encodes CASSLGLADGDEQYF.

The chain carries TRBV11-2 and TRBJ2-7; TRBD2 agrees at 13 bases. This CDR3 has 15 residues. With V trimmed by 5 bases and J by 2 bases, 3 bases remained unmatched. Looked up from germline, CDR1 is SGHAT and CDR2 is FQNNGV. As DNA, the CDR3 is TGTGCCAGCAGCCCGGGACTAGCGGGACCCTACGAGCAGTACTTC. Its protein is CASSPGLAGPYEQYF.

The chain uses TRBV7-9 and TRBJ1-5, with D possibly matching TRBD1 (6 bases). Deletions cut 3 bases from V and 3 bases from J, with 15 bases between. The CDR3 loop spans 16 amino acids. The V gene's germline CDR1 is SEHNR and CDR2 FQNEAQ (reference sequence). The CDR3 is CASSLDAGANNQPQHF. DNA of the CDR3: TGTGCCAGCAGCTTGGACGCGGGGGCAAACAATCAGCCCCAGCATTTT.